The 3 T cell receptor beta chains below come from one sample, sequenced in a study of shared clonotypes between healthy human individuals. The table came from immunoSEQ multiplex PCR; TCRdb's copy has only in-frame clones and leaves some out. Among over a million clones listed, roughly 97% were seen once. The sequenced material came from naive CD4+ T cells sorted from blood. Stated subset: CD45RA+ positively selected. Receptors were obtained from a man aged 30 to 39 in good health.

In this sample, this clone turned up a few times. CDR3 bases: TGTGCCAGCAGCGAAAAAGGACAGGGGATTACGGCCCAGCATTTT. It encodes CASSEKGQGITAQHF. The rearrangement uses TRBV2 and TRBJ1-5; TRBD1 matches at 9 bases. CDR3 size: 15 residues. V was clipped by 6 bases and J by 11 bases; unmatched bases: 14. Per the germline V gene, CDR1 is SNHLY and CDR2 is FYNNEI.

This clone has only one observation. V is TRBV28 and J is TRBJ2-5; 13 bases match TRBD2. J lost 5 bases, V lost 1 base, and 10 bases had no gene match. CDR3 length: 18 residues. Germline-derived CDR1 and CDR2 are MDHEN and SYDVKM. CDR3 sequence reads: CASSLSGTSGDFAETQYF. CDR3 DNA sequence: TGTGCCAGCAGTTTATCCGGGACTAGCGGGGACTTTGCGGAGACCCAGTACTTC. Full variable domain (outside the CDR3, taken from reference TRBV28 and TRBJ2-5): DVKVTQSSRYLVKRTGEKVFLECVQDMDHENMFWYRQDPGLGLRLIYFSYDVKMKEKGDIPEGYSVSREKKERFSLILESASTNQTSMYLCASSLSGTSGDFAETQYFGPGTRLLVL.

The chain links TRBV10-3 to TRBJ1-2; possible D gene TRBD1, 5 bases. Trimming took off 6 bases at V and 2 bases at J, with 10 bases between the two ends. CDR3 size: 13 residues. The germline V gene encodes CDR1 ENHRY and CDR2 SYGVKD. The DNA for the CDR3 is TGTGCCATCAGGGAGACAGCAAACTATGGCTACACCTTC. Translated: CAIRETANYGYTF.